The next 13 T cell receptor beta chains were all read from a single sample in a study of blood T cell repertoires in COVID-19. Generated by immunoSEQ multiplex PCR, the TCRdb table keeps only in-frame clones and is missing some. The sample yields fewer than 150,000 clones, about 84% seen once. What was sequenced was peripheral blood. The receptors stem from a human donor in a cohort sampled during active COVID-19.

The chain couples TRBV5-4 to TRBJ2-5; maybe TRBD2 (7 bases). CDR3 length equals 17 residues. V was shortened by 4 bases and J by 1 base, with 20 bases between the two germline ends. Germline V gives CDR1 SGHNT, CDR2 YYREEE (reference sequence). CDR3 sequence (DNA): TGTGCCAGCAGCCACCGCGACCGGGGGGCTTCCCAAGAGACCCAGTACTTC. It yields the protein CASSHRDRGASQETQYF.

This clone was counted once. Other nucleotide sequences from this sample produce the same CDR3. V usage is TRBV6-5 and J usage is TRBJ2-1, with D unresolved. Trimming took off 6 bases at V and 3 bases at J, with 3 bases between the two ends. Germline-derived CDR1 and CDR2 are MNHEY and SVGAGI. The CDR3 totals 11 residues. The DNA of the CDR3 is TGTGCCAGCAGCCTCTACAATGAGCAGTTCTTC. Amino acids: CASSLYNEQFF.

This chain links TRBV7-3 with TRBJ1-1; TRBD1 matches 7 bases. V was clipped by 1 base and J by 8 bases; unmatched bases: 16. CDR1 and CDR2 from the germline V gene are SGHTA and FQGTGA. CDR3 length: 17 amino acids. For the CDR3, the DNA is TGTGCCAGCAGCTTAAAGGGACGGGTGGACAGGCAGACCGAAGCTTTCTTT. Translating gives CASSLKGRVDRQTEAFF.

J is TRBJ2-6 and V is TRBV7-3, with D tentatively TRBD1 (5 bases). Per germline, CDR1 SGHTA and CDR2 FQGTGA. CDR3 length: 15 residues. V lost 2 bases and J lost 1, with 6 bases in between. CDR3 coding DNA: TGTGCCAGCAGCTTATACAGGTCTGGGGCCAACGTCCTGACTTTC. This gives the protein CASSLYRSGANVLTF.

This rearrangement joins TRBV2 to TRBJ2-7, with a weak D call TRBD1 (6 bases). The CDR3 spans 14 residues. V gave up 3 bases and J gave up 2 bases, with 11 bases separating them. Germline CDR1 reads SNHLY; CDR2 reads FYNNEI. CDR3 residues: CASSDRGRTYEQYF. In nucleotides, the CDR3 is TGTGCCAGCAGTGATAGGGGGAGAACCTACGAGCAGTACTTC. Supplemented by reference TRBV2 and TRBJ2-7, the full variable domain reads EPEVTQTPSHQVTQMGQEVILRCVPISNHLYFYWYRQILGQKVEFLVSFYNNEISEKSEIFDDQFSVERPDGSNFTLKIRSTKLEDSAMYFCASSDRGRTYEQYFGPGTRLTVT.

V is TRBV3-1 (or the pseudogene TRBV3-2) and J is TRBJ2-5; maybe TRBD1 (5 bases). Between the trimmed V and J ends, which lost 4 bases and 4 bases, there was a span of 19 bases. Germline V gene data show CDR1 as LGHDT and CDR2 as YNNKEL (reference sequence). This CDR3 has 16 residues. CDR3 region: CASSPFGGATRETQYF. The CDR3 DNA reads as TGTGCCAGCAGCCCCTTTGGTGGGGCCACAAGAGAGACCCAGTACTTC.

The chain is built from TRBV27 and TRBJ2-2, with a weak D call TRBD2 (6 bases). Trimming left V 5 bases short and J 2 bases short, with 12 bases between. CDR1 and CDR2 from the germline V gene are MNHEY and SMNVEV (reference sequence). The CDR3 is made up of 15 amino acids. The DNA of the CDR3 is TGTGCCAGCAGTCTGTTTAGCGGAAACACCGGGGAGCTGTTTTTT. Its protein is CASSLFSGNTGELFF.

This chain joins TRBV6-2 or TRBV6-3 and TRBJ2-2, with a tentative D call TRBD2 (6 bases). Trimming took 2 bases from V and 13 from J, leaving 14 bases between them. This CDR3 comprises 13 residues. Germline V gene data show CDR1 as MNHEY and CDR2 as SVGEGT. The CDR3 here is CASSYRVGGSLFF. The DNA for the CDR3 is TGTGCCAGCAGTTACCGAGTCGGGGGTTCGCTGTTTTTT.

This rearrangement joins TRBV9 to TRBJ2-5; unclear D gene. Deletions cut 0 bases from V and 1 base from J, with 10 bases between. The CDR3 length is 15 residues. The V gene's germline CDR1 is SGDLS and CDR2 YYNGEE. The CDR3 nucleotides are TGTGCCAGCAGCGTAGGTGGGCTTATCCAAGAGACCCAGTACTTC. Translating it yields CASSVGGLIQETQYF. Full variable domain (remainder filled in from reference TRBV9 and TRBJ2-5): DSGVTQTPKHLITATGQRVTLRCSPRSGDLSVYWYQQSLDQGLQFLIQYYNGEERAKGNILERFSAQQFPDLHSELNLSSLELGDSALYFCASSVGGLIQETQYFGPGTRLLVL.

The sample holds one count of this clone. This sequence joins TRBV9 and TRBJ1-1; 8 nucleotides line up with TRBD1. There are 14 residues in the CDR3. CDR1 is SGDLS, CDR2 YYNGEE, per germline. The J segment lost 3 bases and the V segment lost 6 bases, leaving 7 bases of the junction unmatched. The CDR3, as DNA: TGTGCCAGCAACACCGGGACAGGCCACACTGAAGCTTTCTTT. This sequence encodes CASNTGTGHTEAFF.

The CDR3 bases are TGTGCCAGCAGCTTTTCTATAACAGCGAACACTGAAGCTTTCTTT. Its translation is CASSFSITANTEAFF. The chain uses TRBV7-2 and TRBJ1-1; D is ambiguous. V was cut by 3 bases and J by 1 base, with 12 bases left in between. CDR1 and CDR2 (germline): SGHTA, FQGNSA. This CDR3 spans 15 amino acids.

J is TRBJ1-5 and V is TRBV28; a weak D match, TRBD1 (5 bases). Germline assignment: CDR1 MDHEN and CDR2 SYDVKM. The V and J ends lost 1 base and 5 bases respectively, with 12 bases between them. CDR3 length equals 15 residues. CDR3 DNA: TGTGCCAGCAGTTTATCGGGGGAGTGGGATCAGCCCCAGCATTTT. It is translated as CASSLSGEWDQPQHF. The whole variable domain, remainder taken from reference TRBV28 and TRBJ1-5, is DVKVTQSSRYLVKRTGEKVFLECVQDMDHENMFWYRQDPGLGLRLIYFSYDVKMKEKGDIPEGYSVSREKKERFSLILESASTNQTSMYLCASSLSGEWDQPQHFGDGTRLSIL.

This chain connects TRBV19 to TRBJ2-1; 9 bases fit TRBD2. This CDR3 comprises 12 residues. Germline values: CDR1 LNHDA, CDR2 SQIVND (reference sequence). With 9 bases clipped from V and 9 bases from J, the junction kept 6 bases outside the gene matches. DNA for the CDR3: TGTGCCAGCATGGCGGGAGGGGGTGAGCAGTTCTTC. Residues: CASMAGGGEQFF.